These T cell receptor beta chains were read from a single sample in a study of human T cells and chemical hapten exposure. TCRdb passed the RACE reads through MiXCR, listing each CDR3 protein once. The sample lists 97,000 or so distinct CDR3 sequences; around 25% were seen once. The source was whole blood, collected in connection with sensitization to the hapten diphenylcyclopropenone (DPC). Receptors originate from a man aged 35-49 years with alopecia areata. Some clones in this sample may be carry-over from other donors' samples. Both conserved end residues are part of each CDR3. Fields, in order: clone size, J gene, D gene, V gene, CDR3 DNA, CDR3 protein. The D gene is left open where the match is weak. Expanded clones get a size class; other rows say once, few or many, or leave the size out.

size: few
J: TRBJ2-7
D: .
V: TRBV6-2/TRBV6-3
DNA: TGTGCCAGCAGTCGTGGGGGCGGACCCACCTACGAGCAGTACTTC
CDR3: CASSRGGGPTYEQYF

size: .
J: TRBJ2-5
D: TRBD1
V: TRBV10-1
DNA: TGCGCCAGCAGTCGGGACAGGACAAGCGAGACCCAGTACTTC
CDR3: CASSRDRTSETQYF

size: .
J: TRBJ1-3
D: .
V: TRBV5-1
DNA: TGCGCCAGCAGCCCAGCACCTGGGGGGGTCTCAAATTCTGGCTCTGGAAACACCATATATTTT
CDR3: CASSPAPGGVSNSGSGNTIYF

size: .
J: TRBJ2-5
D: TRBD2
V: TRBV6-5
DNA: TGTGCCAGCAGTTTTGAGGCTAGCGGTTTTACCCAGTACTTC
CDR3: CASSFEASGFTQYF

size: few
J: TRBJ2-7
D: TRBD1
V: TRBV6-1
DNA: TGTGCCAGCAGTGAAATTGTAGACAGGGCTCCGTACTTC
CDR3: CASSEIVDRAPYF

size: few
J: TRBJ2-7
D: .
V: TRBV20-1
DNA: TGCAGTGCTTTGGGACCTTGCTACGAGCAGTACTTC
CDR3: CSALGPCYEQYF

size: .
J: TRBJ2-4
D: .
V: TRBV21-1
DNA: TGTGCCAGCAGAACTTATATGGTGATACTAGCCAAAAACATTCAGTACTTC
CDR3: CASRTYMVILAKNIQYF

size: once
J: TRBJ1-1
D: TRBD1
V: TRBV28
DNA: TGTGCCAGCAGTTTAGGGACAGGGAGTACGAACACTGAAGCTTTCTTT
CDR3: CASSLGTGSTNTEAFF

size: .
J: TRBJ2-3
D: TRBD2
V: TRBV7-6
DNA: TGTGCCAGCAGCTTAGCGAGGGCTAGCGGTCCCGCGGATACGCAGTATTTT
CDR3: CASSLARASGPADTQYF

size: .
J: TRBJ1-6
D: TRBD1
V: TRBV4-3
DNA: TGCGCCAGCGGGAAGACAGGGACCTATTCACCCCTCCACTTT
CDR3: CASGKTGTYSPLHF

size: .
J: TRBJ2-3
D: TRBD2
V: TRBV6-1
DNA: TGTGCCAGCAGCCCAAGGGGACTAGCGGGACAGAGCACAGATACGCAGTATTTT
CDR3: CASSPRGLAGQSTDTQYF

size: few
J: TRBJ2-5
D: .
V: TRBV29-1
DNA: TGCAGCGTTGCGATAGGCGCCCAAGAGACCCAGTACTTC
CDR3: CSVAIGAQETQYF

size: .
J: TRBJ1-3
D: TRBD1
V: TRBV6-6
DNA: TGTGCCAGCACCCGGACAGGGGGAAGCTCTGGAAACACCATATATTTT
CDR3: CASTRTGGSSGNTIYF

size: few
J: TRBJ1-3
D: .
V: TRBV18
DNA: TGTGCCAGCTCACCGGGGCAGACTGGAAACACCATATATTTT
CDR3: CASSPGQTGNTIYF

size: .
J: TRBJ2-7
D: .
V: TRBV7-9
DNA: TGTGCCAGCAGCCCGCTAGGGGGGACAATTCTTTACGAGCAGTACTTC
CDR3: CASSPLGGTILYEQYF

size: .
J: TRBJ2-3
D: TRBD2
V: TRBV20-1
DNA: TGCAGTGCTAGAGGACTAGCGTACGCCACAGATACGCAGTATTTT
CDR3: CSARGLAYATDTQYF

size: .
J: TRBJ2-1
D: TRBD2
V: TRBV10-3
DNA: TGTGCCATCAGTGAAAGGTTGGCGGGAGGAACCTATGAGCAGTTCTTC
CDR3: CAISERLAGGTYEQFF

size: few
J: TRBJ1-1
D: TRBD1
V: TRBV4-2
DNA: TGTGCCAGCAGCCAAGGTGGACAGGGGAGAACTGAAGCTTTCTTT
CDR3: CASSQGGQGRTEAFF

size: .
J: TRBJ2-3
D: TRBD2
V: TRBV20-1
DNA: TGCAGTGCCTCGGGACTAGCGGGAGGGCCACCAGATACGCAGTATTTT
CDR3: CSASGLAGGPPDTQYF

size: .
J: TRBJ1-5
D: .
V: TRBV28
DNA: TGTGCCAGCCAAACCTGGGGACAGCCCCAGCATTTT
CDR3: CASQTWGQPQHF

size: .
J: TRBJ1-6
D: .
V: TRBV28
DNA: TGTGCCAGCACCTCACTTGGGAGCTCCTATAATTCACCCCTCCACTTT
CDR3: CASTSLGSSYNSPLHF

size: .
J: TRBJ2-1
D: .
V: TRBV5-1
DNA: TGCGCCAGCAGCTATACCGGGCCAAAGTTCTTC
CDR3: CASSYTGPKFF

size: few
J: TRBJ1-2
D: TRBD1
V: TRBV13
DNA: TGTGCCAGCAGCCCACAGGGGAATTCGGATGGCTACACCTTC
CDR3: CASSPQGNSDGYTF

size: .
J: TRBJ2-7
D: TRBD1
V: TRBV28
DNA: TGTGCCAGCAGAAGCCCTCCCGGGACAGGGGCTTCCGAGCAGTACTTC
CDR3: CASRSPPGTGASEQYF

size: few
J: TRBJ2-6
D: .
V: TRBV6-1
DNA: TGTGCCAGCAGTGAAGGTACCCGGTTCTCTGGGGCCAACGTCCTGACTTTC
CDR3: CASSEGTRFSGANVLTF

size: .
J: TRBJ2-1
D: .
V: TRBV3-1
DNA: TGTGCCAGCAGCCAAAGAGGGGTAGGCGGTGAGCAGTTCTTC
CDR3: CASSQRGVGGEQFF

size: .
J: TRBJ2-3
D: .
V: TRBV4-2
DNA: TGTGCCAGCAGCGCTGCGGAAAGCACAGATACGCAGTATTTT
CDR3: CASSAAESTDTQYF

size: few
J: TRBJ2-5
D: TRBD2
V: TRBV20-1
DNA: TGCAGTGCTAGAATTCCTAGCGGGAGGGCGGGAGAGACCCAGTACTTC
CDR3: CSARIPSGRAGETQYF

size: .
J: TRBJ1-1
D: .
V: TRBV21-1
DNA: TGTGCCAGCAGCAAGGGGGGGAAGAACACTGAAGCTTTCTTT
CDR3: CASSKGGKNTEAFF

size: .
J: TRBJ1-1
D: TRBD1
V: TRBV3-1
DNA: TGTGCCAGCAGCCAGGTGACAGGGACCCGTTCGGCTTTCTTT
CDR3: CASSQVTGTRSAFF

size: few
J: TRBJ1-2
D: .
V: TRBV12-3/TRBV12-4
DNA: TGTGCCAGCAGCTACAGGGATGGCTACACCTTC
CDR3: CASSYRDGYTF

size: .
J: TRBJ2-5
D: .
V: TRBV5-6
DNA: TGTGCCAGCAGCTGGGGCCAGAACATAGAACCCCAAGAGACCCAGTACTTC
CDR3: CASSWGQNIEPQETQYF

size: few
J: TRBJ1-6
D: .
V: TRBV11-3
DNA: TGTGCCAGCAGCTTATCTTTTGAGGGTAGCTCCTATAATTCACCCCTCCACTTT
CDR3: CASSLSFEGSSYNSPLHF

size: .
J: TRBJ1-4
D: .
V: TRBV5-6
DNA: TGTGCCAGCAGCTTGAGCGGGCAGGGTGGTGAAAAACTGTTTTTT
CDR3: CASSLSGQGGEKLFF

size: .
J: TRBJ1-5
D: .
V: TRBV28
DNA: TGTGCCAGCAGTTTTTTCATGGGGCAGCCCCAGCATTTT
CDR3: CASSFFMGQPQHF

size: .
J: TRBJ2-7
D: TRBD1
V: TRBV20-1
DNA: TGCAGTGCTCGAGGACAGGGGTCCTACGAGCAGTACTTC
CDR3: CSARGQGSYEQYF

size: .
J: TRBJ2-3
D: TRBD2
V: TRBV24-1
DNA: TGTGCCACCAGTGAGGCTAGCGGGAGTAGAGATACGCAGTATTTT
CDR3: CATSEASGSRDTQYF

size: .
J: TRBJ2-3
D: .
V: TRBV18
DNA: TGTGCCAGCTCACCCCGGACCTGGAGCACAGATACGCAGTATTTT
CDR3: CASSPRTWSTDTQYF

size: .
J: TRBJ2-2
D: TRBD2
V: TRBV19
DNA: TGTGCCAGTAGTATAGAGTGGGGGGGGAACACCGGGGAGCTGTTTTTT
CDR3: CASSIEWGGNTGELFF

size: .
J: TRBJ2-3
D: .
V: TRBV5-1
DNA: TGCGCCAGCAGCTTGGGCGAGGGGATGACGTGGACAGATACGCAGTATTTT
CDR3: CASSLGEGMTWTDTQYF

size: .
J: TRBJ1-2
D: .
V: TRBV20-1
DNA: TGCAGTGCTAGAGATATGGCAGGGAATGGCTACACCTTC
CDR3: CSARDMAGNGYTF

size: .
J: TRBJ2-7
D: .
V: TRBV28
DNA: TGTGCCAGCAGATTAACATCTGGCAGTAGGCAGTACTTC
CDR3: CASRLTSGSRQYF

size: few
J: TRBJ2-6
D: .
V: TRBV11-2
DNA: TGTGCCAGCAGCCCCACGACTGGGGCCAACGTCCTGACTTTC
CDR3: CASSPTTGANVLTF

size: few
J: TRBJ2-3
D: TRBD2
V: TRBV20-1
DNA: TGCAGTGCTAGAAAGCTAGCGGGAGGAGCGGGGGATACGCAGTATTTT
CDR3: CSARKLAGGAGDTQYF

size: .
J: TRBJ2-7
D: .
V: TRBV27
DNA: TGTGCCAGCAGTAAGAGCTCCTACGAGCAGTACTTC
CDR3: CASSKSSYEQYF

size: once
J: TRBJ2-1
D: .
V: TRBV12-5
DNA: TGTGCTAGTGGTTTACAGGGAGGGGCAGTGGGTGAGCAGTTCTTC
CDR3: CASGLQGGAVGEQFF

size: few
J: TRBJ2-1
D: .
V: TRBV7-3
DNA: TGTGCCAGCAGCTTAAAACAACCACCCTACGCTGAGCAGTTCTTC
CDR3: CASSLKQPPYAEQFF

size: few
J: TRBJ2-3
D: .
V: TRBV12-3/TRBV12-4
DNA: TGTGCCAGCAGCAGCCGAGCCGCAGATACGCAGTATTTT
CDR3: CASSSRAADTQYF

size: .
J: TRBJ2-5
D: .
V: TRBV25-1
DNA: TGTGCCAGCAGTGAACGACCCACTCTGGGGGAGACCCAGTACTTC
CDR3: CASSERPTLGETQYF

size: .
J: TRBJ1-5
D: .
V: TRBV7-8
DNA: TGTGCCAGCAGCTTAGGGGGGGGGAATAGCAATCAGCCCCAGCATTTT
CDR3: CASSLGGGNSNQPQHF

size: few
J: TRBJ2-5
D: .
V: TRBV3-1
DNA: TGTGCCAGCAGCCAAGATCGCCGCTGGAAGACCCAGTACTTC
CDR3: CASSQDRRWKTQYF

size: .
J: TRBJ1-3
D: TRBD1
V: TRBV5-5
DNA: TGTGCCAGCAGCTTGACAGGGGAGGCAAACACCATATATTTT
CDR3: CASSLTGEANTIYF

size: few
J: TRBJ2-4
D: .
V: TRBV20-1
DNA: TGCAGTGCTAGAGGCGCAGTGATCAAAAACATTCAGTACTTC
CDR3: CSARGAVIKNIQYF

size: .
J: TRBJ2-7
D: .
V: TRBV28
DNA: TGTGCCAGCAGTTTCTCCGGGTTCCCTTCCTACGAGCAGTACTTC
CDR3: CASSFSGFPSYEQYF

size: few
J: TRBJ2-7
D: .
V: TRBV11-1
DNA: TGTGCCAGCAGCGTAGACAGGACGGGGGAGCAGTACTTC
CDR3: CASSVDRTGEQYF

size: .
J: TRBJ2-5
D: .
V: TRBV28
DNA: TGTGCCAGCAGTTATGCGGAAGAGACCCAGTACTTC
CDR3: CASSYAEETQYF

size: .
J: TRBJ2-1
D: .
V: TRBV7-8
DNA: TGTGCCAGCAGCTTATCTGGGTACAATGAGCAGTTCTTC
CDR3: CASSLSGYNEQFF

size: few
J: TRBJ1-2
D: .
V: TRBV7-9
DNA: TGTGCCAGCAGCTTATGGACAGACTCACTTTATGGCTACACCTTC
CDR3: CASSLWTDSLYGYTF

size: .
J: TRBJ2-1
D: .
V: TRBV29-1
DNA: TGCAGCGTTATGACTAGTGTCAATGAGCAGTTCTTC
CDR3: CSVMTSVNEQFF